A selection of T cell receptor beta chains follows, all from one sample in a study of neurological immune-mediated disorders. TCRdb ran MiXCR on the 5' RACE reads and lists one entry per CDR3 protein. This table holds roughly 45,000 distinct CDR3 sequences, around 14% found once. The specimen was PBMCs. The receptor set was obtained from a male donor with HTLV-1-associated myelopathy (HAM/TSP). The CDR3 runs from the conserved cysteine through the conserved F or W. The D gene is left open where the match is weak. Rows may omit the clone size; those that give it use once, few, many or a size class.

V	size	J	D	CDR3	DNA
TRBV7-2	many	TRBJ1-4	TRBD1	CASSTGQGDEKLFF	TGTGCCAGCAGCACCGGACAGGGGGACGAAAAACTGTTTTTT
TRBV20-1	many	TRBJ1-2	.	CSANRANYGYTF	TGCAGTGCTAACCGAGCTAACTATGGCTACACCTTC
TRBV14	many	TRBJ1-1	.	CASSQGADLTEAFF	TGTGCCAGCAGCCAAGGGGCGGACCTCACTGAAGCTTTCTTT
TRBV29-1	many	TRBJ2-3	.	CSVVGSTDTQYF	TGCAGCGTTGTTGGGTCGACAGATACGCAGTATTTT
TRBV29-1	many	TRBJ1-4	.	CSVEPQYDEKLFF	TGCAGCGTTGAACCGCAATACGATGAAAAACTGTTTTTT
TRBV7-9	many	TRBJ1-1	.	CASSPGGGWTEAFF	TGTGCCAGCAGCCCCGGCGGGGGATGGACTGAAGCTTTCTTT
TRBV25-1	.	TRBJ1-4	.	CASIKNLGPNEKLFF	TGTGCCAGCATCAAAAATTTGGGTCCTAATGAAAAACTGTTTTTT
TRBV27	.	TRBJ2-1	TRBD2	CASSTGTSGGYNEQFF	TGTGCCAGCAGTACCGGGACTAGCGGGGGGTACAATGAGCAGTTCTTC
TRBV28	.	TRBJ1-4	.	CASSRRSDSNEKLFF	TGTGCCAGCAGCCGGCGGTCAGACTCTAATGAAAAACTGTTTTTT
TRBV4-3	many	TRBJ2-1	TRBD1	CASSQLSPGQGADEQFF	TGCGCCAGCAGCCAACTCAGCCCGGGACAGGGGGCAGATGAGCAGTTCTTC
TRBV7-6	.	TRBJ2-3	TRBD2	CASSLPGLGGNTQYF	TGTGCCAGCAGCCTCCCGGGACTAGGGGGGAATACGCAGTATTTT
TRBV5-1	.	TRBJ2-1	.	CATGDTLSDEQFF	TGCGCCACCGGGGACACCCTCTCGGATGAGCAGTTCTTC
TRBV6-2/TRBV6-3	many	TRBJ2-7	.	CASSYSGTIVTDEQYF	TGTGCCAGCAGTTACTCCGGGACAATAGTTACAGACGAGCAGTACTTC
TRBV20-1	many	TRBJ1-5	.	CSAAPNRANQPQHF	TGCAGTGCTGCCCCGAACAGGGCCAATCAGCCCCAGCATTTT
TRBV4-3	many	TRBJ2-3	.	CASSQQGSTDTQYF	TGCGCCAGCAGCCAACAGGGTAGCACAGATACGCAGTATTTT
TRBV7-9	many	TRBJ2-7	TRBD1	CASSPGQGAISYEQYF	TGTGCCAGCAGCCCAGGACAGGGGGCAATATCCTACGAGCAGTACTTC
TRBV4-2	many	TRBJ2-7	.	CASSQALTYEQYF	TGTGCCAGCAGCCAAGCGCTCACCTACGAGCAGTACTTC
TRBV5-1	many	TRBJ2-5	.	CASSLIADSPETQYF	TGCGCCAGCAGCTTGATCGCGGACAGCCCAGAGACCCAGTACTTC
TRBV7-3	many	TRBJ2-3	.	CASSSNPTDTQYF	TGTGCCAGCAGCTCGAACCCCACAGATACGCAGTATTTT
TRBV15	many	TRBJ1-5	.	CATSRDQGGRGARNQPQHF	TGTGCCACCAGCAGAGATCAGGGCGGGCGGGGGGCAAGGAATCAGCCCCAGCATTTT
TRBV6-2/TRBV6-3	many	TRBJ2-2	.	CASSYRRVGGELFF	TGTGCCAGCAGTTACAGGAGGGTCGGCGGGGAGCTGTTTTTT
TRBV5-1	.	TRBJ2-7	TRBD1	CASCRSGTGIGLTYEQYF	TGCGCCAGCTGCAGATCCGGGACAGGGATCGGCCTGACCTACGAGCAGTACTTC
TRBV11-3	few	TRBJ2-5	.	CASSLREETQYF	TGTGCCAGCAGCTTAAGGGAGGAGACCCAGTACTTC
TRBV29-1	many	TRBJ2-7	.	CSVGSGQGSYEQYF	TGCAGCGTTGGCTCCGGGCAGGGCTCCTACGAGCAGTACTTC
TRBV10-1	many	TRBJ2-2	.	CASNENTGELFF	TGCGCCAGCAATGAGAACACCGGGGAGCTGTTTTTT
TRBV11-2	many	TRBJ2-5	.	CASSVTPHNQETQYF	TGTGCCAGCAGCGTAACCCCCCATAACCAAGAGACCCAGTACTTC